The 26 T cell receptor beta chains below were found in one sample sequenced in a study of cytomegalovirus exposure and HLA in healthy donors. The study ran its PCR with 60 Vbeta and 13 Jbeta primers. TCRdb's copy holds only in-frame clones and misses some; the assay was immunoSEQ multiplex PCR. Among roughly 110,000 clones listed, 65% to 80% were seen once. The sequencing input was PBMCs. The receptor set was obtained from a man in his forties or fifties in good health and CMV-seropositive.

The J gene is TRBJ1-4, the V gene TRBV6-6; D remains ambiguous. This CDR3 region has 14 residues. V was clipped by 2 bases and J by 4 bases, with 8 bases between them. Germline values: CDR1 MNHNY, CDR2 SVGAGI (reference sequence). As DNA, the CDR3 is TGTGCCAGCAGTTACCAGGAATTTAATGAAAAACTGTTTTTT. This sequence encodes CASSYQEFNEKLFF.

The gene calls are TRBV6-6 and TRBJ2-6; D is perhaps TRBD2 (6 bases). CDR3 length: 15 amino acids. V lost 5 bases to trimming and J lost 1 base, with 9 bases between them. Germline V gene sequence: CDR1 MNHNY, CDR2 SVGAGI (reference sequence). In DNA, the CDR3 is TGTGCCAGCAGTCCCCGGGGGTCTGGGGCCAACGTCCTGACTTTC. This encodes CASSPRGSGANVLTF.

This clone appeared a single time. This chain joins TRBV28 and TRBJ1-1; no firm D call. Germline CDR1 is MDHEN and CDR2 is SYDVKM. CDR3 size: 14 residues. Trimming cost V 2 bases and J 11 bases, with 18 bases left between them. CDR3 protein: CASSLRSLSEMAFF. Written as DNA, the CDR3 is TGTGCCAGCAGTTTACGCTCGCTTTCGGAGATGGCTTTCTTT.

This clone turned up a few times. V is TRBV4-2 and J is TRBJ2-7; a weak D match, TRBD2 (6 bases). V lost 0 bases and J 2 bases, leaving 17 bases between the germline ends. The CDR3 length is 17 residues. The germline gives CDR1 LGHNA, CDR2 YNFKEQ. The CDR3 coding sequence is TGTGCCAGCAGCCAAGAAAGAGGACTCGGGACTCCCTACGAGCAGTACTTC. It yields the protein CASSQERGLGTPYEQYF.

The J gene is TRBJ1-2, the V gene TRBV11-2; D unclear. CDR3 length equals 12 residues. CDR1 is SGHAT and CDR2 is FQNNGV in the germline V gene. V lost 5 bases, J lost 2 bases, and 6 bases lay in between. This CDR3 is CASSQTNYGYTF. DNA of the CDR3: TGTGCCAGCAGCCAGACAAACTATGGCTACACCTTC.

The chain uses TRBV28 and TRBJ2-2, with D perhaps matching TRBD2 (7 bases). Germline CDR1 is MDHEN and CDR2 is SYDVKM. This CDR3 region has 15 residues. V was cut by 4 bases and J by 3 bases, with 12 bases left in between. CDR3 DNA: TGTGCCAGCAGTTGGGGGGGGCTTTACACCGGGGAGCTGTTTTTT. It specifies CASSWGGLYTGELFF.

As DNA, the CDR3 is TGTGCCAGCTCACCTACAGTAAACCTTCCCTCTTACTTC. Protein sequence: CASSPTVNLPSYF. The chain uses TRBV18 and TRBJ2-7; D is unresolved. V was clipped by 3 bases and J by 13 bases, with 19 bases between them. Germline CDR1 KGHSH, CDR2 LQKENI. The CDR3 has 13 residues.

This chain connects TRBV6-5 to TRBJ2-5, with D possibly TRBD2 on 5 matching bases. Germline-derived CDR1 and CDR2 are MNHEY and SVGAGI. Trimming removed 2 bases from V and 2 bases from J, with 12 bases in between. The CDR3 is made up of 15 amino acids. The CDR3 here is CASSYGSRGQETQYF. The CDR3 bases are TGTGCCAGCAGTTACGGCTCTCGGGGACAAGAGACCCAGTACTTC.

The gene calls are TRBV28 and TRBJ2-5; D call uncertain. The CDR3 is 14 residues long. Between the trimmed V and J ends, which lost 2 bases and 3 bases, there was a span of 10 bases. CDR1 and CDR2 from the germline V gene are MDHEN and SYDVKM. The CDR3 DNA sequence: TGTGCCAGCAGTTTAGCAGAAAATAAAGAGACCCAGTACTTC. The encoded protein is CASSLAENKETQYF. The full variable domain, its missing parts supplied by reference TRBV28 and TRBJ2-5, is DVKVTQSSRYLVKRTGEKVFLECVQDMDHENMFWYRQDPGLGLRLIYFSYDVKMKEKGDIPEGYSVSREKKERFSLILESASTNQTSMYLCASSLAENKETQYFGPGTRLLVL.

The chain employs TRBV7-2 and TRBJ2-7; D unresolved. Germline V gene sequence: CDR1 SGHTA, CDR2 FQGNSA. V was clipped by 2 bases and J by 3 bases, with 2 bases between them. This CDR3 has 11 residues. As DNA, the CDR3 is TGTGCCAGCAGCTTATACTACGAGCAGTACTTC. Its protein product is CASSLYYEQYF.

The chain has TRBV18 and TRBJ1-3; D perhaps matches TRBD1 (6 bases). This CDR3 has 18 residues. Looked up from germline, CDR1 is KGHSH and CDR2 is LQKENI. V was clipped by 4 bases and J by 4 bases, with 23 bases between them. The CDR3 DNA sequence: TGTGCCAGCTCACGGGGCCCGAGGACAGCTTCTTCCGGAAACACCATATATTTT. Translation gives CASSRGPRTASSGNTIYF.

With regard to this clone: At one end, the junction sequence differs from germline, possibly due to a read error. Other DNA variants within this sample encode the same CDR3. The chain joins TRBV28 to TRBJ1-5, with 7 bases matching TRBD1. Germline V gives CDR1 MDHEN, CDR2 SYDVKM. CDR3 size: 17 residues. Here the CDR3 reads CASSLGQAPYSNQPQHF. The CDR3 coding sequence is TGCGCCAGCAGTTTAGGACAGGCCCCTTATAGCAATCAGCCCCAGCATTTT.

V usage is TRBV28 and J usage is TRBJ1-5; 9 nucleotides match TRBD1. The CDR3 has 16 residues. Germline V gene lookup returns CDR1 MDHEN and CDR2 SYDVKM. Losses at the gene ends were 6 bases for V and 7 bases for J; bases not matched to a gene: 13. The CDR3, as DNA: TGTGCCAGCAGAGTTTGGTGGGGACAGGGCGGACAGCCCCAGCATTTT. Protein sequence: CASRVWWGQGGQPQHF.

CDR3 in amino acids: CSGLWTGGTEQFF. Here the CDR3 DNA reads TGCAGCGGCCTATGGACAGGGGGTACTGAGCAGTTCTTC. The V call is TRBV29-1, the J call TRBJ2-1; TRBD1 agrees at 10 bases. V lost 7 bases and J lost 9; bases outside the gene matches: 9. This CDR3 spans 13 amino acids. Germline CDR1 reads SQVTM; CDR2 reads ANQGSEA.

The chain recombines TRBV15 with TRBJ1-2; TRBD1 might be the D (6 bases). Germline loops: CDR1 LNHNV, CDR2 YYDKDF (reference sequence). V shed 1 base and J shed 4 bases, with 22 bases lying between them. CDR3 length: 18 residues. The CDR3 DNA is TGTGCCACCAGCAGAGTACGCGGGGGGGCAAGCCTAAGCTATGGCTACACCTTC. Protein: CATSRVRGGASLSYGYTF.

The V and J genes are TRBV7-9 and TRBJ2-7, with a tentative D call TRBD1 (6 bases). The CDR3 has 13 amino acids. V lost 3 bases and J 1 base, leaving 7 bases between the germline ends. From germline, CDR1 is SEHNR and CDR2 FQNEAQ (reference sequence). This chain's CDR3 is CASSFDRSYEQYF. As DNA, the CDR3 is TGTGCCAGCAGCTTTGACAGGTCCTACGAGCAGTACTTC.

The V gene is TRBV6-6, the J gene TRBJ2-5, with 8 bases identical to TRBD2. This CDR3 comprises 12 residues. Germline CDR1 and CDR2: MNHNY and SVGAGI (reference sequence). After removal of 8 bases from V and 5 bases from J, the junction contained 4 bases not matched to a gene. The CDR3 is CASRGGGETQYF. Here the CDR3 DNA reads TGTGCCAGCCGGGGGGGTGGGGAGACCCAGTACTTC.

The chain links TRBV6-1 to TRBJ1-5; D remains unclear. Deletions cut 4 bases from V and 3 bases from J, with 13 bases between. Germline V gives CDR1 MNHNS, CDR2 SASEGT. This CDR3 spans 15 amino acids. As DNA, the CDR3 is TGTGCCAGCAGTGCCTTTCAGGTTGTCAATCAGCCCCAGCATTTT. Translating gives CASSAFQVVNQPQHF.

With respect to this clone: The same CDR3 arises from other DNA sequences in this sample as well. The V and J genes are TRBV11-2 and TRBJ2-7, with D possibly matching TRBD1 (5 bases). The germline V gene encodes CDR1 SGHAT and CDR2 FQNNGV. The V end lost 3 bases, the J end lost 4 bases, and 10 bases lay between the germline ends. This CDR3 region has 13 residues. The CDR3 nucleotides are TGTGCCAGCAGCTTCGGGCAGGGATACGAGCAGTACTTC. This gives the protein CASSFGQGYEQYF. Supplemented by reference TRBV11-2 and TRBJ2-7, the full variable domain reads EAGVAQSPRYKIIEKRQSVAFWCNPISGHATLYWYQQILGQGPKLLIQFQNNGVVDDSQLPKDRFSAERLKGVDSTLKIQPAKLEDSAVYLCASSFGQGYEQYFGPGTRLTVT.

This chain connects TRBV28 to TRBJ2-3; 8 bases line up with TRBD2. CDR1 and CDR2 from the germline V gene are MDHEN and SYDVKM. The CDR3 extends over 16 amino acids. The V gene end was trimmed by 5 bases and the J gene end by 5 bases; junction bases not matched to a gene: 12. CDR3 region: CASSPLLAGTIDTQYF. Here the CDR3 DNA reads TGTGCCAGCAGTCCCTTATTAGCGGGGACAATAGATACGCAGTATTTT.

The chain links TRBV27 to TRBJ2-5; weak D call: TRBD2 (6 bases). TRBJ2-7 explains the end of the DNA better; the J call may be wrong. The CDR3 totals 15 residues. Per the germline V gene, CDR1 is MNHEY and CDR2 is SMNVEV (reference sequence). For the CDR3, the DNA is TGTGCCAGCAGAACAGGATACGGGAGAGCTTTCGAGCAGTACTTC. Amino acids: CASRTGYGRAFEQYF.

The V and J genes are TRBV7-2 and TRBJ2-5; D is possibly TRBD2 (6 bases). Germline values: CDR1 SGHTA, CDR2 FQGNSA. The CDR3 contains 14 residues. The ends were cut back, 5 bases at V and 5 bases at J, with 15 bases in the middle. The CDR3 region has the DNA TGTGCCAGCAGCCCCGCGGGACGGGGTGAGACCCAGTACTTC. Encoded protein: CASSPAGRGETQYF.

The chain carries TRBV10-3 and TRBJ1-2; tentatively, D is TRBD1 (6 bases). The V gene lost 3 bases and the J gene lost 7 bases, with 15 bases spanning the gap. There are 14 residues in the CDR3. The germline gives CDR1 ENHRY, CDR2 SYGVKD. The CDR3 loop reads CAISDIGTPSGYTF. The CDR3 DNA follows: TGTGCCATCAGTGATATCGGGACACCCAGTGGCTACACCTTC.

V and J are TRBV20-1 and TRBJ2-3; no definite D call. Trimming removed 5 bases from V and 5 bases from J, with 8 bases in between. In germline, CDR1 is DFQATT, CDR2 SNEGSKA (reference sequence). The CDR3 loop spans 11 amino acids. The CDR3, as DNA: TGCAGTGCTCTAAATAAAGATACGCAGTATTTT. Translation: CSALNKDTQYF.

This chain links TRBV28 with TRBJ2-7; 8 nucleotides agree with TRBD1. V shed 7 bases and J 2 bases; nucleotides not matched to a gene: 4. Germline V CDR1 and CDR2: MDHEN, SYDVKM. The CDR3 spans 13 residues. CDR3 sequence reads: CASTLDRAYEQYF. The CDR3 DNA is TGTGCCAGCACCTTGGACAGGGCCTACGAGCAGTACTTC.

The chain uses TRBV6-6 and TRBJ2-7, with a possible D match to TRBD1 (7 bases). V was trimmed by 6 bases and J by 6 bases, leaving 24 bases between them. From germline, CDR1 is MNHNY and CDR2 SVGAGI (reference sequence). The CDR3 loop spans 16 amino acids. The CDR3 coding sequence is TGTGCCAGCAGCGGACCGCGAGGAGGGGGCCCGGGCGAGCAGTACTTC. It codes for CASSGPRGGGPGEQYF.